One and the same sample provided the 19 T cell receptor beta chains below, sequenced in a study of vaccination and CD4 T cells after COVID-19. Their antigens remain unidentified. Oncomine TCR Beta short-read sequencing was applied to DNA from cultured CD4+ T cells. TCRdb analysed the PCR reads with MiXCR anew, one entry per CDR3 protein. In the table there are about 23,000 distinct CDR3 sequences, 35% of which are singletons. The time point here: late sampling 161 to 241 days after vaccination in three convalescent patients. Noted treatment: roughly 10-day PBMC culture with coronavirus spike peptide pools or control peptides (ViraFEST assay). Sequenced here: CD4+ T cells from blood, cultured in vitro, sampled about 7 months after SARS-CoV-2 vaccination. The receptors come from a human donor who had recovered from COVID-19.

V gene TRBV19 combines with J gene TRBJ1-1; D is unresolved. The CDR3 is 14 residues long. The germline V and J ends were trimmed by 5 bases and 2 bases, with 12 bases remaining between them. Germline values: CDR1 LNHDA, CDR2 SQIVND (reference sequence). The CDR3 spells CASSPPERNTEAFF. The CDR3 coding sequence is TGTGCCAGTAGTCCGCCCGAGCGCAACACTGAAGCTTTCTTT.

This clonotype has a handful of counts. The chain couples TRBV20-1 to TRBJ2-7; TRBD1 aligns across 8 bases. The V gene end was trimmed by 3 bases and the J gene end by 0 bases; junction bases not matched to a gene: 7. CDR1 is DFQATT, CDR2 SNEGSKA, per germline (reference sequence). The CDR3 runs 15 residues. The chain's CDR3 is CSARPSDRGSYEQYF. Here the CDR3 DNA reads TGCAGTGCTAGGCCCTCCGACAGGGGCTCCTACGAGCAGTACTTC.

This clonotype was observed a single time. This rearrangement joins TRBV20-1 to TRBJ2-3, with 7 bases matching TRBD1. CDR1 and CDR2 from the germline V gene are DFQATT and SNEGSKA (reference sequence). The CDR3 is made up of 17 amino acids. Trimming at V came to 2 bases and at J to 5 bases, leaving 16 bases not matched to a gene. The CDR3 protein is CSARPLDRLGREDTQYF. The CDR3, as DNA: TGCAGTGCTAGACCTCTGGACAGGTTGGGACGCGAAGATACGCAGTATTTT.

The J gene is TRBJ2-7, the V gene TRBV5-8, with TRBD1 matching over 12 bases. Trimming at V came to 4 bases and at J to 4 bases, leaving 9 bases not matched to a gene. This CDR3 comprises 16 residues. The V gene's germline CDR1 is SGHTS and CDR2 YDEGEE. In nucleotides, the CDR3 is TGTGCCAGCAGCATAGGGACAGGGGGCGGGGTATACGAGCAGTACTTC. It yields the protein CASSIGTGGGVYEQYF.

The chain uses TRBV5-1 and TRBJ2-7; tentative D call: TRBD1 (6 bases). Germline CDR1 is SGHRS and CDR2 is YFSETQ. The CDR3 has 15 amino acids. V was pared by 1 base and J by 4 bases, with 15 bases between. CDR3 nucleotides: TGCGCCAGCAGCTTGATGGGCGACAGGCGGTACGAGCAGTACTTC. This codes for CASSLMGDRRYEQYF. Together with reference TRBV5-1 and TRBJ2-7, the CDR3 gives the full variable domain: KAGVTQTPRYLIKTRGQQVTLSCSPISGHRSVSWYQQTPGQGLQFLFEYFSETQRNKGNFPGRFSGRQFSNSRSEMNVSTLELGDSALYLCASSLMGDRRYEQYFGPGTRLTVT.

The V gene is TRBV6-1, the J gene TRBJ2-7; TRBD1 aligns across 8 bases. There are 15 residues in the CDR3. Germline V gene data show CDR1 as MNHNS and CDR2 as SASEGT. Trimming took 6 bases from V and 3 from J; bases not matched to a gene: 10. CDR3 in amino acids: CASRIRTGLVYEQYF. The CDR3 nucleotides read TGTGCCAGCAGAATTCGGACAGGGTTAGTCTACGAGCAGTACTTC.

This clonotype has just a few counts. This sequence joins TRBV7-9 and TRBJ1-5; perhaps TRBD1 as D (6 bases). V was pared by 1 base and J by 7 bases, with 14 bases between. The CDR3 is made up of 15 amino acids. In germline, CDR1 is SEHNR, CDR2 FQNEAQ (reference sequence). The CDR3 DNA follows: TGTGCCAGCAGCTTAGTAAGGGGGGATAAACAGCCCCAGCATTTT. Translating it yields CASSLVRGDKQPQHF.

This clonotype was picked up a small number of times. The chain recombines TRBV28 with TRBJ2-5; a possible D gene is TRBD1 (5 bases). CDR1 is MDHEN, CDR2 SYDVKM, per germline. The length of the CDR3 is 13 residues. V was pared by 2 bases and J by 5 bases, with 9 bases between. Here the CDR3 reads CASSLGGAETQYF. The CDR3 DNA is TGTGCCAGCAGTTTAGGTGGGGCTGAGACCCAGTACTTC. Filled out from reference TRBV28 and TRBJ2-5, the complete variable domain reads DVKVTQSSRYLVKRTGEKVFLECVQDMDHENMFWYRQDPGLGLRLIYFSYDVKMKEKGDIPEGYSVSREKKERFSLILESASTNQTSMYLCASSLGGAETQYFGPGTRLLVL.

This chain connects TRBV10-3 to TRBJ2-7; TRBD1 matches at 10 bases. CDR3 length: 15 amino acids. V was pared by 2 bases and J by 4 bases, with 5 bases of the junction left unmatched. Germline values: CDR1 ENHRY, CDR2 SYGVKD. The CDR3: CAISETGTGVYEQYF. The CDR3 nucleotides are TGTGCCATCAGTGAGACCGGGACAGGGGTGTACGAGCAGTACTTC.

There are a few counts of this clonotype. J is TRBJ2-3 and V is TRBV20-1; TRBD2 matches at 9 bases. CDR3 length: 13 residues. Trimming removed 3 bases from V and 5 bases from J; junction bases left unmatched: 3. Germline V lookup: CDR1 DFQATT, CDR2 SNEGSKA (reference sequence). CDR3 sequence: CSARGLAQDTQYF. CDR3 nucleotide sequence: TGCAGTGCTAGGGGACTAGCACAAGATACGCAGTATTTT.

The rearrangement joins TRBV20-1 to TRBJ2-7; TRBD2 aligns across 8 bases. The length of the CDR3 is 17 residues. The V gene's germline CDR1 is DFQATT and CDR2 SNEGSKA (reference sequence). The V segment lost 3 bases and the J segment 5 bases; nucleotides outside the gene matches: 18. CDR3 bases: TGCAGTGCTAGGTCCCCCGGCGGAGGCGGGAGGTTGAACGAGCAGTACTTC. Its protein product is CSARSPGGGGRLNEQYF.

This sequence joins TRBV19 and TRBJ2-5; 8 nucleotides match TRBD1. This CDR3 is built from 16 residues. Losses at the gene ends were 9 bases for V and 5 bases for J; bases not matched to a gene: 17. The germline V gene has CDR1 LNHDA and CDR2 SQIVND (reference sequence). The CDR3 sequence is CASSLRGAGGLETQYF. Written as DNA, the CDR3 is TGTGCCAGCTCACTCCGGGGAGCAGGGGGCTTGGAGACCCAGTACTTC.

The chain recombines TRBV7-8 with TRBJ1-2; D might be TRBD1 (6 bases). The germline CDR1 and CDR2 sequences are SGHVS and FQNEAQ. The CDR3 consists of 14 residues. V lost 3 bases, J lost 2 bases, and 10 bases lay in between. This CDR3 is CASSLTGSNYGYTF. DNA of the CDR3: TGTGCCAGCAGCTTGACAGGAAGCAACTATGGCTACACCTTC.

The chain employs TRBV27 and TRBJ2-3; D is unresolved. The ends were cut back, 2 bases at V and 4 bases at J, with 10 bases in the middle. The CDR3 is 14 amino acids. In germline, CDR1 is MNHEY, CDR2 SMNVEV (reference sequence). Here the CDR3 DNA reads TGTGCCAGCAGTTTAATGAGTTGGCCAGATACGCAGTATTTT. This codes for CASSLMSWPDTQYF.

This clonotype was counted a few times. The rearrangement uses TRBV6-1 and TRBJ1-1; D is ambiguous. Germline V CDR1 and CDR2: MNHNS, SASEGT. V was clipped by 5 bases and J by 2 bases, with 3 bases between them. The CDR3 contains 11 residues. This CDR3 reads CASSRNTEAFF. The CDR3 nucleotides read TGTGCCAGCAGTCGAAACACTGAAGCTTTCTTT.

This clonotype was counted once. J is TRBJ2-2 and V is TRBV6-4; possibly TRBD2 for D (6 bases). Trimming cost V 3 bases and J 4 bases, with 6 bases left between them. CDR3 length: 13 residues. Germline lookup yields CDR1 MRHNA and CDR2 SNTAGT. This chain's CDR3 is CASSETSTGELFF. In DNA form, the CDR3 reads TGTGCCAGCAGTGAGACTAGCACCGGGGAGCTGTTTTTT.

This clonotype turned up a few times. The gene calls are TRBV7-2 and TRBJ2-5, with 11 bases identical to TRBD2. CDR1 is SGHTA and CDR2 is FQGNSA in the germline V gene. This CDR3 has 17 amino acids. V was clipped by 5 bases and J by 4 bases; unmatched bases: 12. CDR3 residues: CASSRRGLAVLGETQYF. The CDR3 region has the DNA TGTGCCAGCAGCCGCCGGGGACTAGCGGTTTTAGGAGAGACCCAGTACTTC.

There are a few counts of this clonotype. This chain joins TRBV28 and TRBJ1-2; D not resolved. The germline V and J ends were trimmed by 4 bases and 4 bases, with 10 bases remaining between them. In germline, CDR1 is MDHEN, CDR2 SYDVKM. This CDR3 has 13 residues. CDR3 amino acids: CASSSGDGYGYTF. CDR3 DNA sequence: TGTGCCAGCAGTTCAGGCGATGGCTATGGCTACACCTTC.

The chain combines TRBV24-1 with TRBJ2-5; 8 bases fit TRBD2. CDR1 KGHDR and CDR2 SFDVKD come from the germline V gene. Unmatched junction bases numbered 10, after V lost 3 bases and J lost 5 bases. This CDR3 has 16 amino acids. The CDR3 loop reads CATSDGFAGGRETQYF. CDR3 DNA sequence: TGTGCCACCAGTGATGGGTTTGCGGGAGGTAGGGAGACCCAGTACTTC.